A single sample is the source of the 21 T cell receptor beta chains below, sequenced in a study of blood T cell repertoires in COVID-19. Produced via immunoSEQ multiplex PCR; TCRdb's table is partial and in-frame only. This table has roughly 120,000 clones, 90% appearing once. The sequenced sample consisted of peripheral blood. Source of these receptors: a woman in her forties or fifties with acute or convalescent COVID-19.

The CDR3 DNA reads TGTGCCAGCAGTTTATCGCGGAGGTACACAGATACGCAGTATTTT. Its translation is CASSLSRRYTDTQYF. The J gene is TRBJ2-3, the V gene TRBV27; possibly TRBD2 for D (5 bases). With 0 bases removed from V and 2 bases from J, the gap between germline ends came to 9 bases. Germline CDR1 and CDR2: MNHEY and SMNVEV (reference sequence). The CDR3 covers 15 residues.

The chain recombines TRBV6-5 with TRBJ1-4; D not resolved. V was shortened by 7 bases and J by 11 bases, with 11 bases between the two germline ends. Per germline, CDR1 MNHEY and CDR2 SVGAGI. This CDR3 comprises 11 residues. The CDR3 is CASTLWPKLFF. The CDR3 DNA reads TGTGCCAGCACCCTCTGGCCGAAACTGTTTTTT.

V and J are TRBV7-2 and TRBJ2-7; D not resolved. The CDR3 sequence is 12 residues long. V lost 6 bases and J 3 bases, leaving 9 bases between the germline ends. CDR1 and CDR2 from the germline V gene are SGHTA and FQGNSA. The CDR3 is CASSQISYEQYF. In DNA form, the CDR3 reads TGTGCCAGCAGTCAGATAAGCTACGAGCAGTACTTC.

For this clone: The junction differs from germline at one of its ends, possibly a read error. This chain uses TRBV11-2 with TRBJ1-2; 10 bases fit TRBD1. CDR3 length equals 13 residues. CDR1 SGHAT and CDR2 FQNNGV come from the germline V gene. The CDR3 reads CASSPGTGAIPSF. The CDR3 region has the DNA TGTGCCAGCAGCCCCGGGACAGGGGCTATCCCCTCCTTC.

This clone appeared once. The chain combines TRBV5-1 with TRBJ1-2; D gene unclear. The CDR3 runs 13 residues. CDR1 SGHRS and CDR2 YFSETQ come from the germline V gene. The germline V and J ends were trimmed by 3 bases and 4 bases, with 10 bases remaining between them. The CDR3 nucleotides read TGCGCCAGCAGCTGGGGTGCGGGCTATGGCTACACCTTC. It encodes CASSWGAGYGYTF.

The rearrangement joins TRBV7-9 to TRBJ1-5, with 8 positions matching TRBD1. With V trimmed by 5 bases and J by 3 bases, 9 bases remained unmatched. This CDR3 region has 16 residues. Germline V CDR1 and CDR2: SEHNR, FQNEAQ (reference sequence). CDR3 region: CASSPGQGVYNQPQHF. The CDR3 DNA reads TGTGCCAGCAGCCCAGGACAGGGAGTTTACAATCAGCCCCAGCATTTT.

CDR3 residues: CASRVGTAQETQYF. CDR3 nucleotide sequence: TGTGCCAGCAGAGTAGGGACAGCTCAAGAGACCCAGTACTTC. The rearrangement links TRBV6-5 to TRBJ2-5, with 7 bases identical to TRBD1. Germline V lookup: CDR1 MNHEY, CDR2 SVGAGI. The CDR3 sequence is 14 residues long. Losses at the gene ends were 6 bases for V and 2 bases for J; bases not matched to a gene: 6.

This rearrangement joins TRBV28 to TRBJ1-1; no reliable D call. The germline CDR1 and CDR2 sequences are MDHEN and SYDVKM. V was shortened by 6 bases and J by 3 bases, with 5 bases between the two germline ends. CDR3 length equals 11 residues. CDR3 in DNA: TGTGCCAGCAGACAGTACACTGAAGCTTTCTTT. Translation: CASRQYTEAFF. Complete variable domain (other parts from reference TRBV28 and TRBJ1-1): DVKVTQSSRYLVKRTGEKVFLECVQDMDHENMFWYRQDPGLGLRLIYFSYDVKMKEKGDIPEGYSVSREKKERFSLILESASTNQTSMYLCASRQYTEAFFGQGTRLTVV.

This chain connects TRBV5-1 to TRBJ1-4, with D uncertain. Deletions cut 3 bases from V and 3 bases from J, with 9 bases between. The germline V gene encodes CDR1 SGHRS and CDR2 YFSETQ. This CDR3 region has 14 residues. CDR3 nucleotide sequence: TGCGCCAGCAGCTCCAGTGGAGCTAATGAAAAACTGTTTTTT. This codes for CASSSSGANEKLFF.

The chain recombines TRBV20-1 with TRBJ1-5; 8 positions match TRBD1. The CDR3 extends over 16 amino acids. The V segment lost 3 bases and the J segment 4 bases; nucleotides outside the gene matches: 11. Germline V gives CDR1 DFQATT, CDR2 SNEGSKA (reference sequence). CDR3 region: CSASPLQGAVNQPQHF. The CDR3, as DNA: TGCAGTGCTAGTCCCCTTCAGGGGGCGGTGAATCAGCCCCAGCATTTT.

The chain employs TRBV9 and TRBJ2-3; maybe TRBD2 (6 bases). V was pared by 1 base and J by 3 bases, with 24 bases between. CDR1 and CDR2 (germline): SGDLS, YYNGEE. The CDR3 has 19 residues. The CDR3 DNA reads TGTGCCAGCAGCGTACGCCCCGGAGGGCCCCAACATAGGACAGATACGCAGTATTTT. Residues: CASSVRPGGPQHRTDTQYF.

This clone was seen a single time. V is TRBV6-5 and J is TRBJ1-1; perhaps TRBD1 as D (6 bases). CDR1 and CDR2 (germline): MNHEY, SVGAGI. Trimming took 2 bases from V and 0 from J, leaving 7 bases between them. The length of the CDR3 is 14 residues. The CDR3 here is CASSYGGMNTEAFF. The CDR3 DNA reads as TGTGCCAGCAGTTACGGGGGCATGAACACTGAAGCTTTCTTT.

The rearrangement uses TRBV30 and TRBJ1-4, with TRBD1 identical over 8 bases. V gave up 1 base and J gave up 5 bases; unmatched junction bases: 0. This CDR3 is 13 amino acids long. Germline V lookup: CDR1 GTSNPN, CDR2 SVGIG (reference sequence). The CDR3 bases are TGTGCCTGGAGTGCAGGGGGCAATGAAAAACTGTTTTTT. Its protein is CAWSAGGNEKLFF.

This chain joins TRBV18 and TRBJ1-1; unclear D gene. The CDR3 totals 15 residues. V gave up 2 bases and J gave up 1 base, with 11 bases separating them. Looked up from germline, CDR1 is KGHSH and CDR2 is LQKENI. The CDR3, as DNA: TGTGCCAGCTCACCAGGTTTAACAGCGAACACTGAAGCTTTCTTT. This codes for CASSPGLTANTEAFF.

For this clone: The junction shows a germline mismatch at one end, possibly a read error. The rearrangement joins TRBV3-1 (or the pseudogene TRBV3-2) to TRBJ1-2; D unresolved. Germline V gene lookup returns CDR1 LGHDT and CDR2 YNNKEL (reference sequence). CDR3 length: 13 residues. CDR3 sequence reads: CASSQREYYGYIF. The DNA of the CDR3 is TGTGCCAGCAGCCAACGGGAGTACTATGGCTACATCTTC.

The V and J genes are TRBV4-1 and TRBJ2-1; 9 positions match TRBD2. After removal of 1 base from V and 4 bases from J, the junction contained 14 bases not matched to a gene. The CDR3 totals 19 residues. Germline CDR1 MGHRA, CDR2 YSYEKL. The CDR3 DNA reads TGCGCCAGCAGCCAAGGGCTGCTAGCGGGACTAACTGTTTACAATGAGCAGTTCTTC. Translation gives CASSQGLLAGLTVYNEQFF.

The rearrangement links TRBV13 to TRBJ2-1; 13 nucleotides line up with TRBD2. Germline V gives CDR1 PRHDT, CDR2 FYEKMQ (reference sequence). This CDR3 is built from 16 residues. Trimming cost V 5 bases and J 8 bases; bases outside gene matches: 9. CDR3 protein: CASSPRTSGSRHEQFF. CDR3 nucleotides: TGTGCCAGCAGCCCACGGACTAGCGGGAGTAGGCATGAGCAGTTCTTC.

The V gene is TRBV12-3 or TRBV12-4, the J gene TRBJ1-1; 7 nucleotides match TRBD1. V gave up 6 bases and J gave up 0 bases; unmatched junction bases: 1. The CDR3 sequence is 13 residues long. Here the CDR3 reads CASRQGLNTEAFF. The CDR3 coding sequence is TGTGCCAGCAGACAGGGGCTGAACACTGAAGCTTTCTTT.

This chain uses TRBV12-2 with TRBJ1-2. TRBV12-2 is described as a pseudogene. The CDR3 runs 18 residues. CDR3 DNA: TGTGCAAGTCGCTTAGTTCAGACTGACGGCACTACCTACTATGGCTACACCTTC. It is translated as CASRLVQTDGTTYYGYTF.

The chain employs TRBV5-1 and TRBJ1-1; D unclear. V lost 3 bases to trimming and J lost 4 bases, with 7 bases between them. The CDR3 contains 12 residues. The germline gives CDR1 SGHRS, CDR2 YFSETQ. The CDR3 loop is CASSYSSTEAFF. The CDR3 region has the DNA TGCGCCAGCAGCTACTCGAGCACTGAAGCTTTCTTT.

This chain joins TRBV5-1 and TRBJ2-5, with 9 bases that match TRBD1. CDR3 length: 13 residues. The trim removed 4 bases at V and 7 bases at J, leaving 5 bases unmatched. Germline lookup yields CDR1 SGHRS and CDR2 YFSETQ. The CDR3 region is CASSAGQGGTQYF. CDR3 sequence (DNA): TGCGCCAGCAGCGCGGGACAGGGCGGGACCCAGTACTTC.